Included here is one T cell receptor beta chain sequence, with context. The conserved phenylalanine or tryptophan normally closing the CDR3 is absent here, so this likely arose from a read error. These data are taken from a study of blood T cell repertoires in COVID-19. V lost 4 bases, J lost 0 bases, and 5 bases stayed unmatched. Germline V gene data show CDR1 as LGHDT and CDR2 as YNNKEL (reference sequence). The CDR3 is 15 residues long. Clones were sequenced by immunoSEQ multiplex PCR, and TCRdb holds only the in-frame ones, with some missing. The top ten hold approximately 6% of the sample, which has under 200,000 clones, 88% seen once.

Sequenced: peripheral blood. The clonotype originates from a man aged 35 to 55 with active or convalescent COVID-19. This chain uses TRBV3-1 (or the pseudogene TRBV3-2) with TRBJ1-2, with 7 bases lining up with TRBD1. The CDR3 protein is CASSPRDRTNYGYTL. CDR3 DNA sequence: TGTGCCAGCAGCCCGCGGGACAGAACTAACTATGGCTACACCCTC.